This TCR beta chain was identified in a study of T-cell reconstitution after alpha-beta-depleted transplantation in children. The TCRbeta library was prepared with unique molecular identifiers. TCRdb ran MiXCR on the PCR reads and lists one entry per CDR3 protein. The repertoire has hundreds of thousands of distinct CDR3 sequences, roughly 33% of them found once; the top ten carry around 2.4%. CDR1 is SGHVS, CDR2 FQNEAQ, per germline. Trimming took 10 bases from V and 3 from J; bases not matched to a gene: 6. The CDR3 is made up of 14 amino acids. This specimen consisted of PBMCs from the stem cell graft donor, obtained from the stem cell graft. This clonotype originated in a human donor who donated a stem cell graft to a child with aplastic anemia. The V call is TRBV7-8, the J call TRBJ2-1; 10 bases agree with TRBD2. CDR3 loop: CATTGLAFYNEQFF. The CDR3 nucleotides read TGTGCCACCACGGGACTAGCGTTCTACAATGAGCAGTTCTTC.